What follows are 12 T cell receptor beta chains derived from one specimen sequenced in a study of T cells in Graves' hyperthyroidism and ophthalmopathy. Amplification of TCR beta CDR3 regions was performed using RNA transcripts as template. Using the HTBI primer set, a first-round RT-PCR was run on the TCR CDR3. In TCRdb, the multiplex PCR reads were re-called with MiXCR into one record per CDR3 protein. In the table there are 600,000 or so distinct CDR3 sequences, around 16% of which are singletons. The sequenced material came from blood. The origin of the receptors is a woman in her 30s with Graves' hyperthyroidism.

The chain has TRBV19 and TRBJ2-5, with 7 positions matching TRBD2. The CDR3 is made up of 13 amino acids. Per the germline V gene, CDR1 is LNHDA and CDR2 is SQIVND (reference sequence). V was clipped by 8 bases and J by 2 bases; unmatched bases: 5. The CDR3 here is CASRPSGQETQYF. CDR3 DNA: TGTGCCAGTCGCCCTAGCGGACAAGAGACCCAGTACTTC.

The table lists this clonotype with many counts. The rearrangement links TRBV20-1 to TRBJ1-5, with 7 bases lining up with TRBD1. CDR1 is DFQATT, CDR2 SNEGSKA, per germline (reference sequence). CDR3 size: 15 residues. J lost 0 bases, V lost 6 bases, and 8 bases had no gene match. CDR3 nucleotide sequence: TGCAGTGCCAAGGGACAGACTTATAGCAATCAGCCCCAGCATTTT. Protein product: CSAKGQTYSNQPQHF.

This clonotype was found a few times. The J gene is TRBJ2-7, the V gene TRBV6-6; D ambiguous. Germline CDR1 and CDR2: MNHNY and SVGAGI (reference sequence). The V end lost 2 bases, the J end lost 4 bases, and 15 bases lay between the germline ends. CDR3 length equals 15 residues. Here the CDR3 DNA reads TGTGCCAGCAGTTACCCCCAGCGAAACGAATACGAGCAGTACTTC. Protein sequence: CASSYPQRNEYEQYF.

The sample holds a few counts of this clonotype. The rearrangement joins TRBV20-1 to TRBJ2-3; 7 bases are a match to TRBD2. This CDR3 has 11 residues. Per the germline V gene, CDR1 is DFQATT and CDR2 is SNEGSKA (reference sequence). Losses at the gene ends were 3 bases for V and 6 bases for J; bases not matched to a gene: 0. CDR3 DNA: TGCAGTGCTAGCGGGAGGGATACGCAGTATTTT. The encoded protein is CSASGRDTQYF.

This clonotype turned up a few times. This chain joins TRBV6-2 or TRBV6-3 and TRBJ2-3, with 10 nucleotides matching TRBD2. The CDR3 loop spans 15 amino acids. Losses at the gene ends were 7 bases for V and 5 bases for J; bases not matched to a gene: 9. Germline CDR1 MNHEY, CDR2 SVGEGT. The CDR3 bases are TGTGCCAGCAACCAAGCGGGAGGGCCCGGAGATACGCAGTATTTT. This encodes CASNQAGGPGDTQYF.

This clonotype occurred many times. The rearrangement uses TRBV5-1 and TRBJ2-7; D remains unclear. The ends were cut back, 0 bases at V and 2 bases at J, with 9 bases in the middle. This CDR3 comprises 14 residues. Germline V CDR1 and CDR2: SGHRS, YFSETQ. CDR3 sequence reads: CASSLGADPYEQYF. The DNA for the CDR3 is TGCGCCAGCAGCTTGGGAGCAGACCCCTACGAGCAGTACTTC.

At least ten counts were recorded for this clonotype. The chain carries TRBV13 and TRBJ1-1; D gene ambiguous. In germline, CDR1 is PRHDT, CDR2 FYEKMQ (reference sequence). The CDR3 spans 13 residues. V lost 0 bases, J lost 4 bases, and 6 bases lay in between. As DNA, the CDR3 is TGTGCCAGCAGCTTAGGTAGCGCCACTGAAGCTTTCTTT. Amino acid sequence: CASSLGSATEAFF.

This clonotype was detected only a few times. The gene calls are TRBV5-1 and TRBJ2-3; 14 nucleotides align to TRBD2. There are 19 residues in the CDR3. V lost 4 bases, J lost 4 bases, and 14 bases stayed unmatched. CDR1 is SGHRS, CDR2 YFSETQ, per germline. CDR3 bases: TGCGCCAGCAGCCCCGGGGTATCCCGGACTAGCGGGAGGTCAGATACGCAGTATTTT. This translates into CASSPGVSRTSGRSDTQYF.

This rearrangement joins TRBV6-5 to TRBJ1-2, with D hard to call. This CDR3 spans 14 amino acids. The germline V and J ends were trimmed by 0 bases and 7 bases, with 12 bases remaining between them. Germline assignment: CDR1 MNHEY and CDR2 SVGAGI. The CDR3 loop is CASSYSKVEGGYTF. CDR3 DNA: TGTGCCAGCAGTTACTCGAAAGTGGAAGGTGGCTACACCTTC.

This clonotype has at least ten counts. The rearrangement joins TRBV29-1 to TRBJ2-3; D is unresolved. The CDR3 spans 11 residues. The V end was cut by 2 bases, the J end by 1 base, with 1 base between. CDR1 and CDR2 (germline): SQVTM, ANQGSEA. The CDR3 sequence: CSVERTDTQYF. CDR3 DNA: TGCAGCGTTGAACGCACAGATACGCAGTATTTT.

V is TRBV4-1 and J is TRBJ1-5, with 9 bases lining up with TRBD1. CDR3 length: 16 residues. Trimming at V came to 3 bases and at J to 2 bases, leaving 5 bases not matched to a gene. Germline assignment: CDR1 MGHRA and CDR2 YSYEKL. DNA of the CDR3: TGCGCCAGCAGCCAGGAGGGACAGGGTGGCAATCAGCCCCAGCATTTT. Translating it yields CASSQEGQGGNQPQHF.

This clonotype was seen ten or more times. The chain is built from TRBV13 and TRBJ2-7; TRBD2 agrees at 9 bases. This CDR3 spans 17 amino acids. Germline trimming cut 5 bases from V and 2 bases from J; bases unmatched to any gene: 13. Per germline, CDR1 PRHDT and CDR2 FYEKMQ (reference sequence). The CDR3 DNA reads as TGTGCCAGCAGCCGCGGACTAGCGCCCTTTCGGGCCTACGAGCAGTACTTC. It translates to CASSRGLAPFRAYEQYF.